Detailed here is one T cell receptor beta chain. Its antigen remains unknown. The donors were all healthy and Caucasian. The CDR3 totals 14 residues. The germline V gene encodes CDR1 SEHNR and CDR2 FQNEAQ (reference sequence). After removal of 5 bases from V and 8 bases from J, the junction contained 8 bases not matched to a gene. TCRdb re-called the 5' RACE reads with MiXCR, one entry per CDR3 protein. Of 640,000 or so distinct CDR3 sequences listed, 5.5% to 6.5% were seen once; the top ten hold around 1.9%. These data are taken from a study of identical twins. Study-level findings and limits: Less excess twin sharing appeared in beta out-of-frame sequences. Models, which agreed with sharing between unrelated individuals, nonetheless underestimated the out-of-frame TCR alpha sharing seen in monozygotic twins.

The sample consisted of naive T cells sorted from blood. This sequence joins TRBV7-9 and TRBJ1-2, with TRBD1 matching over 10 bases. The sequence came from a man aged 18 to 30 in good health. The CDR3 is CASSRPGQGNGYTF. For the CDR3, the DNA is TGTGCCAGCAGCCGACCGGGACAGGGGAACGGCTACACCTTC.